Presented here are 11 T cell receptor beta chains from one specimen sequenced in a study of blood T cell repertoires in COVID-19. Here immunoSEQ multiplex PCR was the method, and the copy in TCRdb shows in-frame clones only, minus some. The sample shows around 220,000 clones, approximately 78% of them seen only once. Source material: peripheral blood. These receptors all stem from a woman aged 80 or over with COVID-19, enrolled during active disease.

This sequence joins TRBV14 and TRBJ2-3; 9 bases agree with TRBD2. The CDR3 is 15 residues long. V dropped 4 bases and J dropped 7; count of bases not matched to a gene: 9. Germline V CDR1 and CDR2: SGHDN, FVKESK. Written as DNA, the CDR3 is TGTGCCAGCAGCCTGGGTAGCGGGAGAGGGAATACGCAGTATTTT. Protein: CASSLGSGRGNTQYF.

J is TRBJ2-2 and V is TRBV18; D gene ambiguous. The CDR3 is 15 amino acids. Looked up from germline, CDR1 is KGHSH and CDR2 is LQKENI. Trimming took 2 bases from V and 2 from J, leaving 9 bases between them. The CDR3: CASSPNKLNTGELFF. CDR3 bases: TGTGCCAGCTCACCAAATAAACTAAACACCGGGGAGCTGTTTTTT.

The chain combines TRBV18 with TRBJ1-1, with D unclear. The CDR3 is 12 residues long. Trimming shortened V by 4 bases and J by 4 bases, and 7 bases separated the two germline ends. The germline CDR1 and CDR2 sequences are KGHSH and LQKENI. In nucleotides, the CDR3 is TGTGCCAGCTCACTCTCCCGCACTGAAGCTTTCTTT. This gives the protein CASSLSRTEAFF.

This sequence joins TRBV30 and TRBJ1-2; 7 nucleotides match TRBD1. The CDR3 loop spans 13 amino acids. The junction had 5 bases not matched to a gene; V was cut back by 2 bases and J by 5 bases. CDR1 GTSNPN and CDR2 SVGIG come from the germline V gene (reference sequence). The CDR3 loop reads CAWSRGQQYGYTF. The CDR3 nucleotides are TGTGCCTGGAGTCGGGGACAGCAGTATGGCTACACCTTC.

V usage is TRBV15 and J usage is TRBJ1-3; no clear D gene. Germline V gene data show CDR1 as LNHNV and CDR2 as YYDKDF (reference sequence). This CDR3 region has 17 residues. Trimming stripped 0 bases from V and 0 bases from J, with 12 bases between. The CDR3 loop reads CATSRDLAAVSGNTIYF. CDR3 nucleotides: TGTGCCACCAGCAGAGATCTGGCCGCCGTCTCTGGAAACACCATATATTTT.

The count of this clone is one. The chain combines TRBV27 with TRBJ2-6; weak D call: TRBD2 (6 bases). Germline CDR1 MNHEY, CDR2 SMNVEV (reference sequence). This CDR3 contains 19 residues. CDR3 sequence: CATSKVGGKRFSGANVLTF. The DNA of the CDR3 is TGTGCTACCAGCAAGGTAGGAGGGAAAAGGTTCTCTGGGGCCAACGTCCTGACTTTC. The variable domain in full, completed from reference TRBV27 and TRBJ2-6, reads EAQVTQNPRYLITVTGKKLTVTCSQNMNHEYMSWYRQDPGLGLRQIYYSMNVEVTDKGDVPEGYKVSRKEKRNFPLILESPSPNQTSLYFCATSKVGGKRFSGANVLTFGAGSRLTVL.

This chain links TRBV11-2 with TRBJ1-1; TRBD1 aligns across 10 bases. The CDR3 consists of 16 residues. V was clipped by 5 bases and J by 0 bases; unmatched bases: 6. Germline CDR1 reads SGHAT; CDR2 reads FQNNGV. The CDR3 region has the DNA TGTGCCAGCAGCCGGACAGGGGGGCGGATGAACACTGAAGCTTTCTTT. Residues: CASSRTGGRMNTEAFF.

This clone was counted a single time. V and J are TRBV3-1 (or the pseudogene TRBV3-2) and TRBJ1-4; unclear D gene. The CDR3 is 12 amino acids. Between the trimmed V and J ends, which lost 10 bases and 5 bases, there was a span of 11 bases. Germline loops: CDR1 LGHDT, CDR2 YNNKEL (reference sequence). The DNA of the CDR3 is TGTGCCACCCCGCGGGGAAATGAAAAACTGTTTTTT. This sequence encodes CATPRGNEKLFF.

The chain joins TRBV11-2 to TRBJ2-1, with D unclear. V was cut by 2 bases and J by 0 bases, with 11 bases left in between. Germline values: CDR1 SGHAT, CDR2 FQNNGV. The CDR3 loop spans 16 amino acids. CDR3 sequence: CASSLRSRSSYNEQFF. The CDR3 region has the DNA TGTGCCAGCAGCTTAAGGTCTCGGAGCTCCTACAATGAGCAGTTCTTC.

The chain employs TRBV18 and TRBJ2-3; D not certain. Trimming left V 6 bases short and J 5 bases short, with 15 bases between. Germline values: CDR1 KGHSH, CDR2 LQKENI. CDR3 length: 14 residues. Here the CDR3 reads CASSPLRKEDTQYF. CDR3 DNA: TGTGCCAGCTCCCCCCTCAGGAAGGAAGATACGCAGTATTTT.

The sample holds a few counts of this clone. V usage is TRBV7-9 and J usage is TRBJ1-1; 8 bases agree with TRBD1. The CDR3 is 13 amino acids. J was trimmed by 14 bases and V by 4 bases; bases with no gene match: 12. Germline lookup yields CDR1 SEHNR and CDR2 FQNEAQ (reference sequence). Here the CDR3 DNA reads TGTGCCAGCAGCTCTCCCGTGACAGGGGCTCGCTTCTTT. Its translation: CASSSPVTGARFF.